This TCR beta chain was sequenced for a study of blood T cell repertoires in COVID-19. Clones were read by immunoSEQ multiplex PCR, and TCRdb kept only the in-frame ones, dropping some. The sample has approximately 210,000 clones; approximately 87% are singletons. The receptor was isolated from a woman aged 65 to 85 with active or convalescent COVID-19. The sample was peripheral blood.

CDR3 coding DNA: TGTGCCAGCTCATCACAGGGGGCCTCCACCTACGAGCAGTACTTC. Translation gives CASSSQGASTYEQYF. The rearrangement joins TRBV18 to TRBJ2-7, with 9 positions matching TRBD1. V dropped 5 bases and J dropped 2; count of bases not matched to a gene: 7. CDR1 is KGHSH and CDR2 is LQKENI in the germline V gene. The CDR3 consists of 15 residues.